These 9 T cell receptor beta chains were sequenced from one sample in a study of T cell clusters in autoimmune cytopenias. TRB was amplified by touch-down multiplex PCR, primer pools A and B combined. Following a re-call of the multiplex PCR reads, TCRdb has one entry per CDR3 protein and lacks DNA. Its listing shows roughly 4,700 distinct CDR3 sequences. Roughly 40,000 genome equivalents of blood DNA were amplified for TRB. The data also belong to a second study, concerning T cell repertoires in aging, cancer and after chemotherapy.

The sequenced sample was peripheral blood. The receptors stem from a human donor in good health.

Here the CDR3 reads CAIGGENTEAFF. The V and J genes are TRBV24-1 and TRBJ1-1. Germline CDR1 and CDR2: KGHDR and SFDVKD. The length of the CDR3 is 12 residues.

V and J are TRBV7-9 and TRBJ2-7; absent DNA, TCRdb's TRBD1 call cannot be checked. The CDR3 spans 12 residues. Germline V gene lookup returns CDR1 SEHNR and CDR2 FQNEAQ (reference sequence). CDR3 loop: CASSPSGDEQYF.

This clonotype is identified as medium-sized from frequency. The genes are TRBV19 and TRBJ1-5. The length of the CDR3 is 13 residues. CDR1 and CDR2 (germline): LNHDA, SQIVND (reference sequence). The CDR3 here is CASSLRSYQPQHF.

CDR3 region: CASSYGTADSNQPQHF. The chain carries TRBV6-5 and TRBJ1-5. The CDR3 loop spans 16 amino acids. Germline V gene lookup returns CDR1 MNHEY and CDR2 SVGAGI.

This chain joins TRBV5-6 and TRBJ1-5. The CDR3 has 14 amino acids. Germline CDR1 SGHDT, CDR2 YYEEEE. The CDR3 protein is CASSYFDSNQPQHF.

The rearrangement joins TRBV19 to TRBJ1-2; TCRdb names TRBD1, which stays unverified in the absence of DNA. The CDR3 has 11 amino acids. CDR1 and CDR2 (germline): LNHDA, SQIVND (reference sequence). This chain's CDR3 is CASSISRVYTF.

This clonotype ranks as medium-sized in terms of frequency. The chain has TRBV6-2 or TRBV6-3 and TRBJ1-3. CDR3 length: 14 residues. In germline, CDR1 is MNHEY, CDR2 SVGEGT. Here the CDR3 reads CATEGLQEGNTIYF.

The V call is TRBV12-3 or TRBV12-4, the J call TRBJ1-5; TCRdb proposes TRBD1, but this gene call is untestable without DNA. The CDR3 totals 14 residues. The chain's CDR3 is CASKIQASNQPQHF.

V and J are TRBV6-1 and TRBJ1-5; without DNA, the TCRdb call of TRBD1 cannot be checked. Germline CDR1 is MNHNS and CDR2 is SASEGT. The CDR3 consists of 13 residues. The CDR3 protein is CASSELRRGSQHF.